This T cell receptor (beta chain) came from a study of blood T cells in healthy people across ages. The CDR3 loop spans 16 amino acids. The germline gives CDR1 SGHRS, CDR2 YFSETQ. Trimming cost V 0 bases and J 5 bases; bases outside gene matches: 9. The use of a sample-barcoded 5' primer and a J-beta primer mix characterized a second PCR of about 7 to 12 cycles. TCRdb ran MiXCR on the 5' RACE reads and lists one entry per CDR3 protein. The sample records about 650,000 distinct CDR3 sequences, roughly half being singletons. The rearrangement uses TRBV5-1 and TRBJ2-5; 8 nucleotides line up with TRBD1. The sequenced material came from blood. This receptor was obtained from a woman older than 75 in good health. CDR3: CASSLDGTGELETQYF. CDR3 in DNA: TGCGCCAGCAGCTTGGACGGGACAGGCGAATTGGAGACCCAGTACTTC.